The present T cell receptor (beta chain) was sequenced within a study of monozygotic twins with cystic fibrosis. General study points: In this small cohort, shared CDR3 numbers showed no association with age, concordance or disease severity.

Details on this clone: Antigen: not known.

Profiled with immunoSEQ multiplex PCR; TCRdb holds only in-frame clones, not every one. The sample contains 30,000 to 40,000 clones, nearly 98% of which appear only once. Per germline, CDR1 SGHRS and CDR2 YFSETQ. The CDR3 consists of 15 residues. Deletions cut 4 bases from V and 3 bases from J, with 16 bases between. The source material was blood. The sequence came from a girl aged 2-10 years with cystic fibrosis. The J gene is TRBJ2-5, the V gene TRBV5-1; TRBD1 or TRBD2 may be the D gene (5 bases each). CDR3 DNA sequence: TGCGCCAGCAGCCCGACCACCGGGGCAAAAGAGACCCAGTACTTC. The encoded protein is CASSPTTGAKETQYF. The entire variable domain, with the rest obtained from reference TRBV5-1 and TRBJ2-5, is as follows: KAGVTQTPRYLIKTRGQQVTLSCSPISGHRSVSWYQQTPGQGLQFLFEYFSETQRNKGNFPGRFSGRQFSNSRSEMNVSTLELGDSALYLCASSPTTGAKETQYFGPGTRLLVL.